These 9 T cell receptor beta chains were all obtained from the same sample, sequenced in a study of brain T cells in children with intractable seizures. The table came from immunoSEQ multiplex PCR; TCRdb's copy has only in-frame clones and leaves some out. Of under 150,000 clones in the sample, 90% to 95% were seen once. Sequenced here: peripheral blood, sampled at surgery. These receptors originate from a boy younger than two with hemimegalencephaly and intractable seizures.

This clone came up once. The chain is built from TRBV2 and TRBJ1-4; D gene unclear. The CDR3 length is 11 residues. The germline gives CDR1 SNHLY, CDR2 FYNNEI. The V and J ends lost 7 bases and 7 bases respectively, with 7 bases between them. CDR3 loop: CASTRSEKLFF. For the CDR3, the DNA is TGTGCCAGCACCCGATCTGAAAAACTGTTTTTT.

This chain links TRBV4-2 with TRBJ2-2; maybe TRBD2 (5 bases). There are 13 residues in the CDR3. Trimming took off 6 bases at V and 0 bases at J, with 5 bases between the two ends. Looked up from germline, CDR1 is LGHNA and CDR2 is YNFKEQ. The CDR3 reads CASRLANTGELFF. The DNA for the CDR3 is TGTGCCAGCAGACTAGCGAACACCGGGGAGCTGTTTTTT.

Here the CDR3 DNA reads TGTGCCAGCAGCTCGGGGGTGACTACCGAGCAGTACTTC. Its translation: CASSSGVTTEQYF. The chain has TRBV7-2 and TRBJ2-7; D is perhaps TRBD2 (6 bases). CDR3 length: 13 amino acids. Germline CDR1 SGHTA, CDR2 FQGNSA. Deletions cut 4 bases from V and 6 bases from J, with 13 bases between.

The chain uses TRBV4-2 and TRBJ2-4; D unresolved. Germline V lookup: CDR1 LGHNA, CDR2 YNFKEQ. This CDR3 has 14 residues. Between the trimmed V and J ends, which lost 3 bases and 4 bases, there was a span of 10 bases. The CDR3 spells CASSQRMGKNIQYF. Written as DNA, the CDR3 is TGTGCCAGCAGCCAGAGGATGGGTAAAAACATTCAGTACTTC.

This chain joins TRBV24-1 and TRBJ2-2; 16 bases align to TRBD2. V gave up 3 bases and J gave up 4 bases; unmatched junction bases: 7. This CDR3 is built from 19 residues. In germline, CDR1 is KGHDR, CDR2 SFDVKD. The DNA for the CDR3 is TGTGCCACCAGTGATCCGGGACTAGCGGGAGGGCAGGTCACCGGGGAGCTGTTTTTT. Translating it yields CATSDPGLAGGQVTGELFF.

This chain joins TRBV7-3 and TRBJ2-5; D possibly corresponds to TRBD2 (6 bases). CDR1 is SGHTA, CDR2 FQGTGA, per germline. The ends were cut back, 5 bases at V and 5 bases at J, with 15 bases in the middle. This CDR3 region has 14 residues. The CDR3 region has the DNA TGTGCCAGCAGCGGCGGGACTTCCAAGGAGACCCAGTACTTC. Its protein product is CASSGGTSKETQYF.

The genes are TRBV6-4 and TRBJ1-2; no definite D call. V lost 4 bases to trimming and J lost 8 bases, with 8 bases between them. From germline, CDR1 is MRHNA and CDR2 SNTAGT. This CDR3 has 11 amino acids. The CDR3 nucleotides read TGTGCCAGCAGTGGAGGATTCGGCTACACCTTC. It specifies CASSGGFGYTF.

CDR3: CATSDLQSGLSTDTQYF. Written as DNA, the CDR3 is TGTGCCACCAGTGATTTGCAGTCAGGACTCTCCACAGATACGCAGTATTTT. This sequence joins TRBV24-1 and TRBJ2-3; a weak D match, TRBD2 (5 bases). CDR1 is KGHDR, CDR2 SFDVKD, per germline. The germline V and J ends were trimmed by 0 bases and 2 bases, with 14 bases remaining between them. CDR3 length: 17 residues.

This sequence joins TRBV28 and TRBJ2-7; 7 nucleotides agree with TRBD2. This CDR3 has 14 residues. Germline assignment: CDR1 MDHEN and CDR2 SYDVKM. Losses at the gene ends were 2 bases for V and 1 base for J; bases not matched to a gene: 2. CDR3 protein: CASSLTGGSYEQYF. CDR3 DNA sequence: TGTGCCAGCAGTTTAACGGGAGGATCCTACGAGCAGTACTTC.